The TCR beta chain described here comes from a study of somatic mutations in cytotoxic T cells in rheumatoid arthritis. Overall study context: Nearly 100% purity was obtained when some V beta antibody-stained T-cell populations were flow-sorted; these included V beta1+ cells sequenced for TCRB. The study's findings and limits: Patients with a largest CD8+ clone exceeding 20% of CD8+ cells numbered 8 of 65. Relative to age-matched healthy controls, rheumatoid arthritis patients did not differ significantly in CD8+ T-cell clonality.

Positive magnetic bead selection isolated CD4+ and CD8+ cells, and flow cytometry checked purity. V trimming: 5 bases; J trimming: 7 bases; junction bases outside the gene matches: 4. The CDR3 spans 14 residues. Germline V gene data show CDR1 as KGHSH and CDR2 as LQKENI. Comment on this clone: The antigen remains unidentified.

Generated by immunoSEQ multiplex PCR, the TCRdb table keeps only in-frame clones and is missing some. This sample has thousands of clones, with roughly 70% found just once. The TCR comes from a man aged 35-49 years in good health. The chain carries TRBV18 and TRBJ1-6; 8 positions agree with TRBD1. Sequencing was carried out using CD8+ T cells sorted from blood. DNA for the CDR3: TGTGCCAGCTCATCGACAGGGGAGAATTCACCCCTCCACTTT. Its translation is CASSSTGENSPLHF.